The 18 T cell receptor beta chains listed next were all sequenced from one sample in a study of shared clonotypes between healthy human individuals. Clones were sequenced by immunoSEQ multiplex PCR, and TCRdb holds only the in-frame ones, with some missing. Of about 1.1 million clones listed, around 78% were seen once; the top ten hold more than 0.55%. Sequencing was carried out using memory CD4+ T cells from PBMCs. The subset: CD45RA-negative fraction. The receptors stem from a man aged 18 to 30 in good health. Some clones in this sample may be carry-over from other donors' samples.

This clone was found once. The rearrangement links TRBV9 to TRBJ1-2, with TRBD1 identical over 8 bases. The CDR3 has 14 residues. Germline CDR1 and CDR2: SGDLS and YYNGEE. Trimming cost V 4 bases and J 3 bases; bases outside gene matches: 5. The CDR3 protein is CASSLRTGYYGYTF. The CDR3 bases are TGTGCCAGCAGCCTGAGGACAGGGTACTATGGCTACACCTTC. The full variable domain, rest sourced from reference TRBV9 and TRBJ1-2, is DSGVTQTPKHLITATGQRVTLRCSPRSGDLSVYWYQQSLDQGLQFLIQYYNGEERAKGNILERFSAQQFPDLHSELNLSSLELGDSALYFCASSLRTGYYGYTFGSGTRLTVV.

The chain has TRBV5-6 and TRBJ2-1, with 10 bases that match TRBD2. CDR3 length: 16 residues. CDR1 and CDR2 (germline): SGHDT, YYEEEE. J was trimmed by 5 bases and V by 5 bases; bases with no gene match: 10. CDR3 DNA: TGTGCCAGCAGGAGTCTCAGCGGGAGGGGGAACAATGAGCAGTTCTTC. Its protein is CASRSLSGRGNNEQFF.

The V and J genes are TRBV2 and TRBJ1-6, with no clear D. The length of the CDR3 is 13 residues. V was clipped by 8 bases and J by 14 bases, with 19 bases between them. The germline CDR1 and CDR2 sequences are SNHLY and FYNNEI. CDR3 loop: CASAETRKGSLHF. In DNA form, the CDR3 reads TGTGCCAGCGCTGAAACCCGAAAAGGGTCCCTCCACTTT.

V gene TRBV5-1 combines with J gene TRBJ2-3, with D perhaps matching TRBD2 (5 bases). The CDR3 runs 14 residues. The ends were cut back, 0 bases at V and 3 bases at J, with 8 bases in the middle. From germline, CDR1 is SGHRS and CDR2 YFSETQ. The CDR3 region has the DNA TGCGCCAGCAGCTTGGAGAGGGTAACAGATACGCAGTATTTT. Residues: CASSLERVTDTQYF.

The chain links TRBV2 to TRBJ2-1; TRBD2 agrees at 14 bases. Germline assignment: CDR1 SNHLY and CDR2 FYNNEI. This CDR3 spans 20 amino acids. The junction had 12 bases not matched to a gene; V was cut back by 4 bases and J by 1 base. CDR3 loop: CASSAPGGTSGSRSYNEQFF. In DNA, the CDR3 is TGTGCCAGCAGTGCCCCCGGAGGGACTAGCGGGAGTCGGTCCTACAATGAGCAGTTCTTC.

This chain uses TRBV28 with TRBJ1-1; D is ambiguous. The CDR3 covers 13 residues. V lost 7 bases and J lost 5, with 14 bases in between. CDR1 is MDHEN and CDR2 is SYDVKM in the germline V gene. This CDR3 reads CASTVRAWTEAFF. The CDR3 DNA reads TGTGCCAGCACGGTAAGGGCATGGACTGAAGCTTTCTTT.

The J gene is TRBJ1-2, the V gene TRBV4-1; TRBD1 agrees at 11 bases. V was pared by 2 bases and J by 4 bases, with 9 bases of the junction left unmatched. CDR1 and CDR2 from the germline V gene are MGHRA and YSYEKL. This CDR3 contains 17 residues. For the CDR3, the DNA is TGCGCCAGCAGCCAATCCGGGACAGGGGGTCTGGGCTATGGCTACACCTTC. Protein product: CASSQSGTGGLGYGYTF.

The sample holds many counts of this clone. Other DNA sequences in the same sample also yield this CDR3. The gene calls are TRBV9 and TRBJ2-2; D not certain. The CDR3 loop spans 15 amino acids. In germline, CDR1 is SGDLS, CDR2 YYNGEE. The V gene lost 1 base and the J gene lost 0 bases, with 7 bases spanning the gap. The CDR3 coding sequence is TGTGCCAGCAGCGTAACGGGCGCGAACACCGGGGAGCTGTTTTTT. Its protein is CASSVTGANTGELFF.

Points on this clone: This specimen includes other DNA sequences encoding the same CDR3. This sequence joins TRBV18 and TRBJ2-1; 7 nucleotides agree with TRBD2. The CDR3 extends over 14 amino acids. With 3 bases clipped from V and 7 bases from J, the junction kept 6 bases outside the gene matches. Germline CDR1 reads KGHSH; CDR2 reads LQKENI. This CDR3 reads CASSPGREGNEQFF. CDR3 nucleotides: TGTGCCAGCTCACCTGGGAGGGAGGGGAATGAGCAGTTCTTC. The variable domain in full, completed from reference TRBV18 and TRBJ2-1, reads NAGVMQNPRHLVRRRGQEARLRCSPMKGHSHVYWYRQLPEEGLKFMVYLQKENIIDESGMPKERFSAEFPKEGPSILRIQQVVRGDSAAYFCASSPGREGNEQFFGPGTRLTVL.

This chain connects TRBV5-4 to TRBJ2-3; 7 bases agree with TRBD1. Germline V lookup: CDR1 SGHNT, CDR2 YYREEE (reference sequence). V lost 3 bases to trimming and J lost 2 bases; unmatched junction nucleotides: 3. The CDR3 sequence is 14 residues long. The CDR3 protein is CASSSDRITDTQYF. DNA of the CDR3: TGTGCCAGCAGCTCGGACAGGATCACAGATACGCAGTATTTT.

The genes are TRBV29-1 and TRBJ2-1; weak D call: TRBD1 (6 bases). V was clipped by 6 bases and J by 0 bases, with 9 bases between them. The CDR3 covers 13 residues. Per the germline V gene, CDR1 is SQVTM and CDR2 is ANQGSEA. The CDR3 DNA follows: TGCAGCGTGGGGACAATCTCCTACAATGAGCAGTTCTTC. Translation gives CSVGTISYNEQFF.

As to this clone: One base separates it from a far larger clone, so it is likely a read error. Other DNA sequences of this sample code for an identical CDR3. The chain employs TRBV7-2 and TRBJ1-5; 7 nucleotides align to TRBD1. The germline CDR1 and CDR2 sequences are SGHTA and FQGNSA. With V trimmed by 5 bases and J by 2 bases, 3 bases remained unmatched. The CDR3 runs 14 residues. Here the CDR3 reads CASSPTGGNQPQHF. The CDR3 coding sequence is TGTGCCAGCAGCCCAACAGGGGGCAATCAGCCCCAGCATTTT.

The gene calls are TRBV5-1 and TRBJ2-1; no clear D gene. V lost 0 bases to trimming and J lost 6 bases, with 10 bases between them. The germline V gene encodes CDR1 SGHRS and CDR2 YFSETQ. CDR3 length: 14 amino acids. Here the CDR3 reads CASSLEYVFNEQFF. The DNA for the CDR3 is TGCGCCAGCAGCTTGGAATATGTGTTCAATGAGCAGTTCTTC.

The chain couples TRBV4-1 to TRBJ2-3, with D possibly being TRBD2 (7 bases). The CDR3 loop spans 17 amino acids. Trimming stripped 1 base from V and 5 bases from J, with 19 bases between. Germline V gene data show CDR1 as MGHRA and CDR2 as YSYEKL. CDR3 sequence reads: CASSQGGGGSLGDTQYF. The CDR3 nucleotides read TGCGCCAGCAGCCAAGGGGGGGGCGGGAGCTTGGGAGATACGCAGTATTTT.

This chain's CDR3 is CASSLRGGTDYEKLFF. The CDR3 DNA reads TGTGCCAGCAGCTTAAGAGGAGGGACAGATTATGAAAAACTGTTTTTT. The rearrangement links TRBV7-9 to TRBJ1-4, with 7 bases fitting TRBD1. The trim removed 2 bases at V and 6 bases at J, leaving 9 bases unmatched. The CDR3 sequence is 16 residues long. The germline CDR1 and CDR2 sequences are SEHNR and FQNEAQ (reference sequence).

This clone showed up just once. The genes are TRBV7-3 and TRBJ2-3; D not certain. Germline CDR1 and CDR2: SGHTA and FQGTGA. CDR3 size: 15 residues. V gave up 1 base and J gave up 0 bases, with 8 bases separating them. CDR3 coding DNA: TGTGCCAGCAGCTTAAAGCGTACGAGCACAGATACGCAGTATTTT. The encoded protein is CASSLKRTSTDTQYF.

Here the CDR3 reads CASRPQELLAYEQYF. Here the CDR3 DNA reads TGCGCCAGCCGACCACAGGAGCTCCTAGCCTACGAGCAGTACTTC. The chain couples TRBV5-1 to TRBJ2-7, with D tentatively TRBD1 (5 bases). Trimming shortened V by 7 bases and J by 2 bases, and 19 bases separated the two germline ends. Germline V gene data show CDR1 as SGHRS and CDR2 as YFSETQ. The CDR3 is 15 amino acids.

The chain employs TRBV28 and TRBJ2-1, with D unclear. CDR1 is MDHEN, CDR2 SYDVKM, per germline. V dropped 3 bases and J dropped 9 bases, with 15 bases sitting between them. The CDR3 covers 14 residues. The CDR3 here is CASSFPGLDIEQFF. The CDR3 nucleotides read TGTGCCAGCAGTTTTCCGGGCTTGGATATTGAGCAGTTCTTC. Full variable domain (remainder filled in from reference TRBV28 and TRBJ2-1): DVKVTQSSRYLVKRTGEKVFLECVQDMDHENMFWYRQDPGLGLRLIYFSYDVKMKEKGDIPEGYSVSREKKERFSLILESASTNQTSMYLCASSFPGLDIEQFFGPGTRLTVL.